The 17 T cell receptor beta chains presented below share a single source sample, sequenced in a study of blood T cell repertoires in COVID-19. TCRdb keeps only in-frame clones here, not all; method: immunoSEQ multiplex PCR. The table lists roughly 310,000 clones, approximately 88% of them singletons. The sequenced material came from peripheral blood. All receptors come from a woman in her fifties or sixties with active or convalescent COVID-19.

This rearrangement joins TRBV29-1 to TRBJ1-4; D is undetermined. Germline V gene sequence: CDR1 SQVTM, CDR2 ANQGSEA. This CDR3 comprises 13 residues. Trimming took off 5 bases at V and 8 bases at J, with 15 bases between the two ends. The CDR3 bases are TGCAGCGTTCCAGGCCAGGAGGACGAAAAACTGTTTTTT. Translation: CSVPGQEDEKLFF. The full variable domain, in which reference TRBV29-1 and TRBJ1-4 provide the parts outside the CDR3, is SAVISQKPSRDICQRGTSLTIQCQVDSQVTMMFWYRQQPGQSLTLIATANQGSEATYESGFVIDKFPISRPNLTFSTLTVSNMSPEDSSIYLCSVPGQEDEKLFFGSGTQLSVL.

V is TRBV9 and J is TRBJ2-3; the D is unclear. Germline V lookup: CDR1 SGDLS, CDR2 YYNGEE. V dropped 1 base and J dropped 0 bases, with 18 bases sitting between them. The CDR3 covers 18 residues. The CDR3 coding sequence is TGTGCCAGCAGCGTACAACCCAACAGAATTACTAGCACAGATACGCAGTATTTT. Amino acid sequence: CASSVQPNRITSTDTQYF.

This clone came up once. The chain combines TRBV18 with TRBJ1-1; D ambiguous. The CDR3 has 14 residues. The germline V and J ends were trimmed by 7 bases and 4 bases, with 16 bases remaining between them. Germline V gene data show CDR1 as KGHSH and CDR2 as LQKENI. CDR3 amino acids: CASCPAAGITEAFF. CDR3 bases: TGTGCCAGCTGCCCCGCCGCGGGGATCACTGAAGCTTTCTTT.

The chain has TRBV27 and TRBJ2-3; no reliable D call. CDR1 is MNHEY and CDR2 is SMNVEV in the germline V gene (reference sequence). The CDR3 runs 15 residues. The V end was cut by 5 bases, the J end by 1 base, with 13 bases between. For the CDR3, the DNA is TGTGCCAGCAGTCCATCCCCGGCGGGCACAGATACGCAGTATTTT. As protein: CASSPSPAGTDTQYF.

The CDR3 coding sequence is TGTGCCTGGGAGCTAGCGGGAGGGCCTTACGAGCAGTACTTC. Protein sequence: CAWELAGGPYEQYF. J is TRBJ2-7 and V is TRBV30, with 12 bases fitting TRBD2. The ends lost 5 bases at V and 4 bases at J; junction bases unmatched: 6. This CDR3 is 14 amino acids long. Germline V lookup: CDR1 GTSNPN, CDR2 SVGIG (reference sequence). The entire variable domain, with the rest obtained from reference TRBV30 and TRBJ2-7, is as follows: SQTIHQWPATLVQPVGSPLSLECTVEGTSNPNLYWYRQAAGRGLQLLFYSVGIGQISSEVPQNLSASRPQDRQFILSSKKLLLSDSGFYLCAWELAGGPYEQYFGPGTRLTVT.

This clone was recorded only once. The J gene is TRBJ2-6, the V gene TRBV18, with D maybe TRBD1 (6 bases). The V gene lost 3 bases and the J gene lost 0 bases, with 9 bases spanning the gap. Germline V gives CDR1 KGHSH, CDR2 LQKENI. The CDR3 is 16 residues long. For the CDR3, the DNA is TGTGCCAGCTCACCTGGACAGCCCTCTGGGGCCAACGTCCTGACTTTC. Encoded protein: CASSPGQPSGANVLTF.

The J gene is TRBJ1-5, the V gene TRBV19, with D tentatively TRBD1 (6 bases). V was shortened by 4 bases and J by 3 bases, with 7 bases between the two germline ends. The CDR3 spans 13 residues. The V gene's germline CDR1 is LNHDA and CDR2 SQIVND (reference sequence). This CDR3 reads CASSRTANQPQHF. The CDR3, as DNA: TGTGCCAGTAGTAGGACAGCCAATCAGCCCCAGCATTTT.

The V call is TRBV5-1, the J call TRBJ1-1, with D perhaps TRBD1 (5 bases). Germline V gene lookup returns CDR1 SGHRS and CDR2 YFSETQ. Trimming removed 0 bases from V and 4 bases from J, with 13 bases in between. The CDR3 has 15 residues. The CDR3, as DNA: TGCGCCAGCAGCTTGGTTGGGGCAATAGGCACTGAAGCTTTCTTT. It encodes CASSLVGAIGTEAFF.

V is TRBV4-1 and J is TRBJ1-5, with a possible D match to TRBD1 (5 bases). Germline V gene lookup returns CDR1 MGHRA and CDR2 YSYEKL. The CDR3 has 15 amino acids. V dropped 1 base and J dropped 0 bases, with 7 bases sitting between them. The CDR3, as DNA: TGCGCCAGCAGCCAAGGACAGTATAGCAATCAGCCCCAGCATTTT. It codes for CASSQGQYSNQPQHF.

This chain uses TRBV5-6 with TRBJ2-1; D may be TRBD1 (5 bases). V dropped 0 bases and J dropped 4 bases, with 14 bases sitting between them. Germline lookup yields CDR1 SGHDT and CDR2 YYEEEE. This CDR3 is 16 amino acids long. The CDR3 DNA reads TGTGCCAGCAGCTTGGTCCCAGGGTCCAGTTACAATGAGCAGTTCTTC. It codes for CASSLVPGSSYNEQFF.

About this clone itself: This sample includes further DNA sequences coding for the same CDR3. The chain recombines TRBV7-9 with TRBJ1-5; TRBD1 matches 8 bases. The CDR3 has 14 residues. V shed 6 bases and J 2 bases; nucleotides not matched to a gene: 3. The germline gives CDR1 SEHNR, CDR2 FQNEAQ (reference sequence). DNA of the CDR3: TGTGCCAGCAGTACGGACAGGGGCAATCAGCCCCAGCATTTT. Translation: CASSTDRGNQPQHF.

The rearrangement uses TRBV19 and TRBJ1-2; D perhaps matches TRBD1 (5 bases). Deletions cut 5 bases from V and 6 bases from J, with 10 bases between. The germline gives CDR1 LNHDA, CDR2 SQIVND (reference sequence). The CDR3 is 12 amino acids. The CDR3 DNA sequence: TGTGCCAGTAGTCCACGGGGGGATGGCTACACCTTC. Encoded protein: CASSPRGDGYTF. Variable domain in full (rest from reference TRBV19 and TRBJ1-2): DGGITQSPKYLFRKEGQNVTLSCEQNLNHDAMYWYRQDPGQGLRLIYYSQIVNDFQKGDIAEGYSVSREKKESFPLTVTSAQKNPTAFYLCASSPRGDGYTFGSGTRLTVV.

The V gene is TRBV4-3, the J gene TRBJ2-1; 10 positions agree with TRBD2. The CDR3 has 20 residues. The germline V gene has CDR1 LGHNA and CDR2 YSLEER. The V and J ends lost 1 base and 3 bases, in that order; junction bases with no gene match: 15. The chain's CDR3 is CASSQVLPLAGEGVYNEQFF. For the CDR3, the DNA is TGCGCCAGCAGCCAAGTGTTACCGCTAGCGGGAGAAGGGGTCTACAATGAGCAGTTCTTC.

V usage is TRBV9 and J usage is TRBJ2-1; 7 bases line up with TRBD1. V lost 4 bases, J lost 7 bases, and 5 bases stayed unmatched. In germline, CDR1 is SGDLS, CDR2 YYNGEE. The CDR3 extends over 13 amino acids. CDR3 sequence: CASSLQGWNEQFF. The CDR3 nucleotides are TGTGCCAGCAGCCTACAGGGGTGGAATGAGCAGTTCTTC.

V gene TRBV30 combines with J gene TRBJ2-3, with D perhaps TRBD2 (6 bases). V was shortened by 6 bases and J by 2 bases, with 18 bases between the two germline ends. The CDR3 is 15 amino acids. Germline-derived CDR1 and CDR2 are GTSNPN and SVGIG (reference sequence). CDR3 sequence: CACIPGLRATDTQYF. CDR3 nucleotides: TGTGCCTGCATACCGGGACTGAGGGCCACAGATACGCAGTATTTT.

The count of this clone is one. V is TRBV4-3 and J is TRBJ1-2; D is uncertain. The CDR3 is 15 residues long. Germline V CDR1 and CDR2: LGHNA, YSLEER. V was shortened by 0 bases and J by 5 bases, with 13 bases between the two germline ends. The CDR3 protein is CASSQDDYFTYGYTF. DNA for the CDR3: TGCGCCAGCAGCCAAGATGACTACTTTACTTATGGCTACACCTTC.

The chain carries TRBV27 and TRBJ1-5, with TRBD1 as a possible D gene (5 bases). This CDR3 is 12 amino acids long. Trimming cost V 7 bases and J 4 bases, with 8 bases left between them. The V gene's germline CDR1 is MNHEY and CDR2 SMNVEV (reference sequence). The CDR3, as DNA: TGTGCCAGCAAGGAGGGGAATCAGCCCCAGCATTTT. Its protein product is CASKEGNQPQHF.